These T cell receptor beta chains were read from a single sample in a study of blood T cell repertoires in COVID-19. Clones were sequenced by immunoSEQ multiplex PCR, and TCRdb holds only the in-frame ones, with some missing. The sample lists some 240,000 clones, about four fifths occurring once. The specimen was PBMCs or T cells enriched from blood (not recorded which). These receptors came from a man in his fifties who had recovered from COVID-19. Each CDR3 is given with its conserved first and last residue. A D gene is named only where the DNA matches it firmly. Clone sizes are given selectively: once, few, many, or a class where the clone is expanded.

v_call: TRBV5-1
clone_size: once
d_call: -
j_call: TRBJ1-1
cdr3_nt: TGCGCCAGCAGCTTGGACGGCCTCGGGACTGAAGCTTTCTTT
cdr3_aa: CASSLDGLGTEAFF

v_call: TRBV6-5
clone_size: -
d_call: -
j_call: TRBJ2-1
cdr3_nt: TGTGCCGGCCGCGGGGCGCTCAATGAGCAGTTCTTC
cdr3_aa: CAGRGALNEQFF

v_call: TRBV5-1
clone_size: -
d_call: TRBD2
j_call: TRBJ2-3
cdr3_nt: TGCGCCAGCAGCTTGCTAGCGGGAGCGACAGATACGCAGTATTTT
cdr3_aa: CASSLLAGATDTQYF

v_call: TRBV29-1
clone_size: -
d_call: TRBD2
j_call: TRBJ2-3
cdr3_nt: TGCAGCGTTGTCGCGGCGGGAGCGGTGGATACGCAGTATTTT
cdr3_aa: CSVVAAGAVDTQYF

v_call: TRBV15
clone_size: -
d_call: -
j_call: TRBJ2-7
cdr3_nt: TGTGCCACCAGCAGAGACATCTCCTACGAGCAGTACTTC
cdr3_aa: CATSRDISYEQYF

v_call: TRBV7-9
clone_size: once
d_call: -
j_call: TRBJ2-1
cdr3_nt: TGTGCCAGCGGTGGGGGGGCAGCAACGCAGTTCTTC
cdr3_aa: CASGGGAATQFF

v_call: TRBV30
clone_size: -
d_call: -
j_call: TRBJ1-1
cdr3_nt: TGTGCCTGGAGTGCAGAGAACACTGAAGCTTTCTTT
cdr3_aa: CAWSAENTEAFF

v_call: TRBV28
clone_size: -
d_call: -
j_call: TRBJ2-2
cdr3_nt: TGTGCCAGCAGTTTCGCCGGGGAGCTGTTTTTT
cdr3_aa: CASSFAGELFF

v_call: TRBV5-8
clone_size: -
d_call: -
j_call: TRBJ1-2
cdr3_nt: TGTGCCAGCAGCTCAGGCGGGATTAAGGGCTACACCTTC
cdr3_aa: CASSSGGIKGYTF

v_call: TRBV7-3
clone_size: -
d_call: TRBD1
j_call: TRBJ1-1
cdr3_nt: TGTGCCAGCAGCTTACCTCCTTGGGACAGAAAGATGAACACTGAAGCTTTCTTT
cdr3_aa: CASSLPPWDRKMNTEAFF

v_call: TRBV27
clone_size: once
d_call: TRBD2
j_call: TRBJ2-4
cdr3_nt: TGTGCCAGCAGTTTCCTTCCTCGCGGGGGGCGGGAGAACATTCAGTACTTC
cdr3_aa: CASSFLPRGGRENIQYF

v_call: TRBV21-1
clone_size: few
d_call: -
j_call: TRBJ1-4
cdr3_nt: TGTGCCAGCAGCAAAGAGGCAGGGAGGAGTGAAAAACTGTTTTTT
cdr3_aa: CASSKEAGRSEKLFF

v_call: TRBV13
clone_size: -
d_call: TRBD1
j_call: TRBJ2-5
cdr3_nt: TGTGCCAGCAGCTTCCTGGACAGGGAAGAGACCCAGTACTTC
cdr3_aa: CASSFLDREETQYF

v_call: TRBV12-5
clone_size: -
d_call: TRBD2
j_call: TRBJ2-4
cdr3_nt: TGTGCTAGTGGTTTGCCCCCCCCGGGACTACCGATCCGAAACATTCAGTACTTC
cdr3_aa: CASGLPPPGLPIRNIQYF

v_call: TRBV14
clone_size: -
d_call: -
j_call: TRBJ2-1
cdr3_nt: TGTGCCAGTCAGCAAGGGGGTTACAATGAGCAGTTCTTC
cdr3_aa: CASQQGGYNEQFF

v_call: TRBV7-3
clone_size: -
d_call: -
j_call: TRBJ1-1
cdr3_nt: TGTGCCAGCAGGTCGGGGGATTACACTGAAGCTTTCTTT
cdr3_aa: CASRSGDYTEAFF

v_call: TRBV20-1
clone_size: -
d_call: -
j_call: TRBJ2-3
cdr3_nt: TGCAGTGCGAGTTTCTTTAGCACAGATACGCAGTATTTT
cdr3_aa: CSASFFSTDTQYF

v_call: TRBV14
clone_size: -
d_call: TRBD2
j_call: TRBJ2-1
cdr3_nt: TGTGCCAGCAGCACTAGCGGGAGAGGGGTAAATGAGCAGTTCTTC
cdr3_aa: CASSTSGRGVNEQFF

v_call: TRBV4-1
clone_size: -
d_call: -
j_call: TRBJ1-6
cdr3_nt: TGCGCCAGCAGCCAGACAGGTGGGGGGGAATATAATTCACCCCTCCACTTT
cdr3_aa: CASSQTGGGEYNSPLHF

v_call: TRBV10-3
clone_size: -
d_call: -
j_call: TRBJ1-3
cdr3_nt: TGTGCCATCAGTGAGTGGGGGGGTCCGGACACCATATATTTT
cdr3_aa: CAISEWGGPDTIYF

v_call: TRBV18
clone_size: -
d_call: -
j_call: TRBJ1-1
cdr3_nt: TGTGCCAGCTCACGGAATATACAGGGTCAAAGGGGCACTGAAGCTTTCTTT
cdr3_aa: CASSRNIQGQRGTEAFF

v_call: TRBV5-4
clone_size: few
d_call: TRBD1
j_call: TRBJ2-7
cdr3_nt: TGTGCCAGCAGCTTCGCACAGGGGGTTTTCTACGAGCAGTACTTC
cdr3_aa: CASSFAQGVFYEQYF

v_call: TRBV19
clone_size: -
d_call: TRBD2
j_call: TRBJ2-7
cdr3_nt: TGTGCCAGTAGTTGGACTAGCGGGAACTACGAGCAGTACTTC
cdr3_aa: CASSWTSGNYEQYF

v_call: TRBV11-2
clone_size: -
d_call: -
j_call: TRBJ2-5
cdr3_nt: TGTGCCAGCAGCATCCGTGGCCCCGAGACCCAGTACTTC
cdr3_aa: CASSIRGPETQYF

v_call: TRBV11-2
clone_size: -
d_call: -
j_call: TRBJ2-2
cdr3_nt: TGTGCCAGCAGGACTAGAAGGAACACCGGGGAGCTGTTTTTT
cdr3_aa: CASRTRRNTGELFF

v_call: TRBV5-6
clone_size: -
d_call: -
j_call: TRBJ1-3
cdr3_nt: TGTGCCAGCAGCTGGAACAGGGGAAACACCATATATTTT
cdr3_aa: CASSWNRGNTIYF